These 22 T cell receptor beta chains originate from one sample sequenced in a study of T-cell reconstitution after alpha-beta-depleted transplantation in children. Unique molecular identifiers were incorporated into the prepared TCRbeta library. TCRdb processed the PCR reads anew with MiXCR; each CDR3 protein has one entry. The sample yields a few hundred thousand distinct CDR3 sequences, 7.5% to 10% seen once. The material sequenced was PBMCs from the stem cell graft donor, taken from the stem cell graft. Source of these receptors: a human donor who donated a stem cell graft to a child with SCID.

The table lists this clonotype with many counts. The chain links TRBV10-3 to TRBJ1-1; 9 nucleotides match TRBD1. CDR3 length equals 17 residues. The germline V gene encodes CDR1 ENHRY and CDR2 SYGVKD. With 2 bases clipped from V and 7 bases from J, the junction kept 14 bases outside the gene matches. The DNA for the CDR3 is TGTGCCATCAGTGAGAGTCGAGGGGACAGGGAAAAAGGTGAAGCTTTCTTT. It translates to CAISESRGDREKGEAFF.

This chain links TRBV13 with TRBJ1-2; 7 bases are a match to TRBD1. This CDR3 region has 17 residues. Germline V CDR1 and CDR2: PRHDT, FYEKMQ (reference sequence). V was clipped by 2 bases and J by 0 bases; unmatched bases: 9. The CDR3 sequence: CASSLLSTGPANYGYTF. The CDR3 region has the DNA TGTGCCAGCAGCTTATTATCGACAGGGCCAGCTAACTATGGCTACACCTTC.

Regarding this clonotype: This clone may be a read error of a much larger clone one base away. V usage is TRBV24-1 and J usage is TRBJ2-1; 11 nucleotides agree with TRBD2. This CDR3 contains 19 residues. Germline lookup yields CDR1 KGHDR and CDR2 SFDVKD. This chain's CDR3 is CATSTTDPTQGTSGNEQLF. The CDR3 region has the DNA TGTGCCACCAGTACCACCGACCCGACACAGGGGACTAGCGGAAATGAGCAGCTCTTC.

This clonotype was recorded many times. The chain is built from TRBV3-1 and TRBJ1-1; D gene uncertain. Germline V gene lookup returns CDR1 LGHDT and CDR2 YNNKEL (reference sequence). Trimming left V 4 bases short and J 2 bases short, with 5 bases between. The length of the CDR3 is 12 residues. The CDR3 here is CASSLPNTEAFF. CDR3 nucleotide sequence: TGTGCCAGCAGCCTGCCAAACACTGAAGCTTTCTTT. The entire variable domain, with the rest obtained from reference TRBV3-1 and TRBJ1-1, is as follows: DTAVSQTPKYLVTQMGNDKSIKCEQNLGHDTMYWYKQDSKKFLKIMFSYNNKELIINETVPNRFSPKSPDKAHLNLHINSLELGDSAVYFCASSLPNTEAFFGQGTRLTVV.

This clonotype appeared many times. V gene TRBV29-1 combines with J gene TRBJ2-3; 9 bases match TRBD2. The CDR3 runs to 15 residues. V lost 3 bases and J lost 0; bases outside the gene matches: 4. In germline, CDR1 is SQVTM, CDR2 ANQGSEA. This CDR3 is CSVDLSGGSTDTQYF. CDR3 bases: TGCAGCGTTGATTTAAGCGGGGGGAGCACAGATACGCAGTATTTT.

This clonotype appeared many times. V usage is TRBV15 and J usage is TRBJ1-1; no reliable D call. CDR1 LNHNV and CDR2 YYDKDF come from the germline V gene (reference sequence). The CDR3 is made up of 15 amino acids. The V and J ends lost 5 bases and 1 base respectively, with 14 bases between them. The CDR3 reads CATSPPGGGNTEAFF. DNA for the CDR3: TGTGCCACCAGCCCTCCGGGAGGCGGGAACACTGAAGCTTTCTTT.

This rearrangement joins TRBV18 to TRBJ2-7, with a weak D call TRBD2 (6 bases). V was trimmed by 0 bases and J by 2 bases, leaving 11 bases between them. This CDR3 spans 15 amino acids. Germline V gene data show CDR1 as KGHSH and CDR2 as LQKENI. The CDR3 reads CASSPPGLATYEQYF. CDR3 nucleotides: TGTGCCAGCTCACCACCGGGACTGGCTACCTACGAGCAGTACTTC.

This clonotype has ten or more counts. The V gene is TRBV20-1, the J gene TRBJ1-2; TRBD1 matches at 9 bases. With V trimmed by 3 bases and J by 2 bases, 7 bases remained unmatched. In germline, CDR1 is DFQATT, CDR2 SNEGSKA (reference sequence). The CDR3 is 15 residues long. CDR3 region: CSASGDREVNYGYTF. DNA of the CDR3: TGCAGTGCTAGTGGGGACAGGGAGGTCAACTATGGCTACACCTTC.

This clonotype was detected ten times or more. The gene calls are TRBV6-2 or TRBV6-3 and TRBJ1-2; 8 bases align to TRBD1. The germline V gene has CDR1 MNHEY and CDR2 SVGEGT. This CDR3 contains 13 residues. V gave up 2 bases and J gave up 6 bases; unmatched junction bases: 2. CDR3 in DNA: TGTGCCAGCAGTTACCCAGGGGGCCATGGCTACACCTTC. Its protein is CASSYPGGHGYTF.

This clonotype came up many times. The chain couples TRBV20-1 to TRBJ1-6; 7 nucleotides line up with TRBD1. From germline, CDR1 is DFQATT and CDR2 SNEGSKA (reference sequence). This CDR3 has 15 amino acids. The V and J ends lost 6 bases and 5 bases, in that order; junction bases with no gene match: 10. CDR3 sequence reads: CSAPRQGRDNSPLHF. CDR3 DNA: TGCAGTGCCCCCCGACAGGGAAGGGATAATTCACCCCTCCACTTT.

This clonotype occurred many times. The CDR3 nucleotides are TGTGCCAGCAGTTGGGCAGGGGACCAGCCCCAGCATTTT. Residues: CASSWAGDQPQHF. The genes are TRBV12-3 or TRBV12-4 and TRBJ1-5; a weak D match, TRBD1 (6 bases). The CDR3 runs 13 residues. Trimming took off 4 bases at V and 7 bases at J, with 11 bases between the two ends.

This clonotype was seen ten or more times. V gene TRBV5-1 combines with J gene TRBJ1-1; weak D call: TRBD1 (6 bases). V dropped 2 bases and J dropped 4 bases, with 18 bases sitting between them. The CDR3 consists of 16 residues. The germline V gene encodes CDR1 SGHRS and CDR2 YFSETQ. The CDR3 protein is CASSFAGKGESTEAFF. In DNA form, the CDR3 reads TGCGCCAGCAGCTTCGCAGGGAAGGGGGAAAGCACTGAAGCTTTCTTT.

Many counts were recorded for this clonotype. V usage is TRBV7-9 and J usage is TRBJ2-3, with 15 bases that match TRBD2. Germline assignment: CDR1 SEHNR and CDR2 FQNEAQ (reference sequence). Trimming took 5 bases from V and 2 from J; bases not matched to a gene: 5. This CDR3 has 17 amino acids. Here the CDR3 reads CASSAGTSGGTTDTQYF. The CDR3 region has the DNA TGTGCCAGCAGCGCCGGGACTAGCGGGGGGACCACAGATACGCAGTATTTT.

This clonotype came up many times. The V and J genes are TRBV6-5 and TRBJ1-3, with 7 positions matching TRBD1. The CDR3 is made up of 17 amino acids. Trimming cost V 0 bases and J 1 base; bases outside gene matches: 6. The germline V gene has CDR1 MNHEY and CDR2 SVGAGI. The CDR3 is CASSYSKDRTSGNTIYF. The CDR3 coding sequence is TGTGCCAGCAGTTACTCCAAGGACAGGACGTCTGGAAACACCATATATTTT.

Many counts were recorded for this clonotype. The chain combines TRBV15 with TRBJ2-2; TRBD1 matches 9 bases. There are 17 residues in the CDR3. CDR1 is LNHNV, CDR2 YYDKDF, per germline (reference sequence). Trimming removed 3 bases from V and 5 bases from J; junction bases left unmatched: 10. CDR3 coding DNA: TGTGCCACCAGCAGTCCCCGGGACAGGGTTCTTACCGGGGAGCTGTTTTTT. Translating gives CATSSPRDRVLTGELFF.

Regarding this clonotype: This may be a read error: a much more frequent sequence differs by one nucleotide. V is TRBV5-1 and J is TRBJ1-1; TRBD1 might be the D (5 bases). The CDR3 contains 15 residues. V was clipped by 0 bases and J by 8 bases, with 17 bases between them. Germline assignment: CDR1 SGHRS and CDR2 YFSETQ. CDR3 nucleotide sequence: TGCGCCAGCAGCTTGGTAGGGCCAGGGATGGCGGAAGCTTTCTTT. Residues: CASSLVGPGMAEAFF.

This clonotype was observed many times. This CDR3 is CASSLGVGGPHNEKLFF. CDR3 DNA: TGTGCCAGCAGCTTAGGTGTCGGCGGACCGCATAATGAAAAACTGTTTTTT. The chain links TRBV7-9 to TRBJ1-4; no firm D call. Germline CDR1 is SEHNR and CDR2 is FQNEAQ (reference sequence). The ends were cut back, 1 base at V and 4 bases at J, with 16 bases in the middle. The CDR3 loop spans 17 amino acids.

This clonotype was picked up many times. This chain uses TRBV13 with TRBJ1-2; D gene uncertain. Germline V lookup: CDR1 PRHDT, CDR2 FYEKMQ (reference sequence). This CDR3 comprises 14 residues. The ends were cut back, 0 bases at V and 4 bases at J, with 9 bases in the middle. DNA of the CDR3: TGTGCCAGCAGCTTAGGTTCCGGGATCTATGGCTACACCTTC. Its translation: CASSLGSGIYGYTF.

The chain couples TRBV12-3 or TRBV12-4 to TRBJ1-5, with 7 bases matching TRBD1. The CDR3 extends over 19 amino acids. V was clipped by 6 bases and J by 0 bases; unmatched bases: 17. CDR3 residues: CASRTLGPGGKYSNQPQHF. The CDR3, as DNA: TGTGCCAGCAGGACCCTGGGGCCAGGGGGTAAATATAGCAATCAGCCCCAGCATTTT.

This clonotype was counted at least ten times. This chain joins TRBV3-1 and TRBJ1-6; 8 nucleotides agree with TRBD1. The CDR3 runs 15 residues. Germline V CDR1 and CDR2: LGHDT, YNNKEL (reference sequence). Trimming cost V 4 bases and J 10 bases; bases outside gene matches: 9. CDR3 loop: CASSPRDRLFSPLHF. In DNA, the CDR3 is TGTGCCAGCAGCCCCCGGGACAGGCTCTTCTCACCCCTCCACTTT.

Many counts were recorded for this clonotype. The rearrangement joins TRBV7-9 to TRBJ1-4; no clear D gene. V gave up 3 bases and J gave up 4 bases, with 9 bases separating them. The V gene's germline CDR1 is SEHNR and CDR2 FQNEAQ (reference sequence). The CDR3 is 14 amino acids. The CDR3 bases are TGTGCCAGCAGCTTGAACAATCGTAATGAAAAACTGTTTTTT. Protein: CASSLNNRNEKLFF. The full variable domain, with the rest looked up from reference TRBV7-9 and TRBJ1-4, is DTGVSQNPRHKITKRGQNVTFRCDPISEHNRLYWYRQTLGQGPEFLTYFQNEAQLEKSRLLSDRFSAERPKGSFSTLEIQRTEQGDSAMYLCASSLNNRNEKLFFGSGTQLSVL.

There are many counts of this clonotype. The CDR3 loop is CASTPYGTGPNEQYF. In nucleotides, the CDR3 is TGCGCCAGCACTCCGTACGGGACAGGGCCCAACGAGCAGTACTTC. The chain recombines TRBV5-1 with TRBJ2-7, with 9 bases aligning to TRBD1. The CDR3 consists of 15 residues. The J segment lost 5 bases and the V segment lost 6 bases, leaving 12 bases of the junction unmatched. CDR1 and CDR2 from the germline V gene are SGHRS and YFSETQ.